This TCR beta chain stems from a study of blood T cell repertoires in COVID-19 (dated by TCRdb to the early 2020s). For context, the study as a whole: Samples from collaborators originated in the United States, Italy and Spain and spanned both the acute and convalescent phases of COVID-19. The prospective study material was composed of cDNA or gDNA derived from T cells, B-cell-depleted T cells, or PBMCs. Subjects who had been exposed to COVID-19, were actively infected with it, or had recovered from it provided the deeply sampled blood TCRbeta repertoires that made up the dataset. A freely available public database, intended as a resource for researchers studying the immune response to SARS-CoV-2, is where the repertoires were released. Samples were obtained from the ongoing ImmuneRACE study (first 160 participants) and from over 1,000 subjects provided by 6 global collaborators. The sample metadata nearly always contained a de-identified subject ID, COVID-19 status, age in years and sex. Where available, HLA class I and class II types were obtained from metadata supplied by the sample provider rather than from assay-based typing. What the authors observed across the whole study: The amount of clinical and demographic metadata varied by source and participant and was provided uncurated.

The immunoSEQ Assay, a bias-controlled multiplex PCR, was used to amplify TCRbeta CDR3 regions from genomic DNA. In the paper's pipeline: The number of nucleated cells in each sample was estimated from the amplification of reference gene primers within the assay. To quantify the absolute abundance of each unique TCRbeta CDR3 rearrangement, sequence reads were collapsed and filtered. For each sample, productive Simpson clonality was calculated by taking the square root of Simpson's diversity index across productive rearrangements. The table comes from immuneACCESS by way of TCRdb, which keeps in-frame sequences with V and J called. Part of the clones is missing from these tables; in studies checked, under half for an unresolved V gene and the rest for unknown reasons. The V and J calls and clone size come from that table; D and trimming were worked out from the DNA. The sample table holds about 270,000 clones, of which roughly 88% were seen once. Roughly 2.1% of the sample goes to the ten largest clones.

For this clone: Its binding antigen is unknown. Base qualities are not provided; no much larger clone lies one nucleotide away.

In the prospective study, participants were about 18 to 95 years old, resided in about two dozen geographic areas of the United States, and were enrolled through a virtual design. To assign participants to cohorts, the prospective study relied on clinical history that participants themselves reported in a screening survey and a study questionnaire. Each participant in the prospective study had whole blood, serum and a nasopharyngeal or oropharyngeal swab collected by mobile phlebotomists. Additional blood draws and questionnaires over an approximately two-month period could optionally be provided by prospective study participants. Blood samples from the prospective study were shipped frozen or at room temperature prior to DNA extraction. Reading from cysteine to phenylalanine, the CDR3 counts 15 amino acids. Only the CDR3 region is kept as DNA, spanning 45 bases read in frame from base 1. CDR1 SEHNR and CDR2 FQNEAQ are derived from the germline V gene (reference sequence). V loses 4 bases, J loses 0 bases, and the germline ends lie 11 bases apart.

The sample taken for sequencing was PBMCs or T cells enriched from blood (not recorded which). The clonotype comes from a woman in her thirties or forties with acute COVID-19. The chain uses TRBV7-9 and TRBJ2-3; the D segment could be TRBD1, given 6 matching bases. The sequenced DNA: TGTGCCAGCAGCTCCCGAGGACAGAGCACAGATACGCAGTATTTT. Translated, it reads CASSSRGQSTDTQYF.